Listed here is a single TCR beta chain. Its antigen is currently unknown. These data belong to a study of graft-versus-host responses after intestinal transplantation. The table came from immunoSEQ multiplex PCR; TCRdb's copy has only in-frame clones and leaves some out. The sample records about 110,000 clones, about nine tenths being singletons. The length of the CDR3 is 14 residues. Germline CDR1 MNHNY, CDR2 SVGAGI (reference sequence). Trimming shortened V by 6 bases and J by 2 bases, and 14 bases separated the two germline ends. This sequence joins TRBV6-6 and TRBJ2-7; D might be TRBD1 (6 bases). The receptor was derived from a human donor who was the organ donor for an intestinal transplant. Sequenced here: unstimulated CD4+ T cells sorted from spleen or lymph node cells, sampled before transplant. The CDR3 nucleotides are TGTGCCAGCAGATCGTCCGGGACAACCTACGAGCAGTACTTC. This codes for CASRSSGTTYEQYF.